The present T cell receptor (beta chain) was sequenced within a study of control samples from healthy donors and cancer patients. Libraries were prepared by immunoSEQ multiplex PCR; TCRdb keeps only in-frame clonotypes and omits some of them. The sample holds 150,000 or so clones; 85% to 95% are singletons and the top ten take under 15%. This CDR3 comprises 15 residues. Germline V gene data show CDR1 as MGHRA and CDR2 as YSYEKL. V shed 1 base and J shed 0 bases, with 9 bases lying between them. The chain recombines TRBV4-1 with TRBJ1-1; D gene ambiguous. The sequence was collected from a man aged 35-49 years in good health. The sequencing input was blood. The CDR3 DNA sequence: TGCGCCAGCAGCCAAGTGACAACTATGAACACTGAAGCTTTCTTT. It encodes CASSQVTTMNTEAFF.